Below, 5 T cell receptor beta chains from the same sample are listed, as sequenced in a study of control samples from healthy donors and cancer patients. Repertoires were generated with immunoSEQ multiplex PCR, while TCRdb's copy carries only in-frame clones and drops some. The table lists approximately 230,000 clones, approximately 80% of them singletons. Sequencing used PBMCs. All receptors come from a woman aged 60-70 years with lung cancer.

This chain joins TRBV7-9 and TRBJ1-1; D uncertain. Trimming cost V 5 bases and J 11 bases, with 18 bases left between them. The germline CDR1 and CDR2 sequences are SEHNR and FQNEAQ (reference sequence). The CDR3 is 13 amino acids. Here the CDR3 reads CASSPRTLDGAFF. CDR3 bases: TGTGCCAGCAGCCCTCGGACTTTAGATGGTGCTTTCTTT.

The CDR3 reads CASSTRDVQAFF. DNA of the CDR3: TGTGCCAGCAGTACCCGGGACGTTCAAGCTTTCTTT. This chain connects TRBV6-5 to TRBJ1-1, with D maybe TRBD1 (5 bases). CDR3 length: 12 residues. V was cut by 5 bases and J by 9 bases, with 13 bases left in between. Germline CDR1 is MNHEY and CDR2 is SVGAGI.

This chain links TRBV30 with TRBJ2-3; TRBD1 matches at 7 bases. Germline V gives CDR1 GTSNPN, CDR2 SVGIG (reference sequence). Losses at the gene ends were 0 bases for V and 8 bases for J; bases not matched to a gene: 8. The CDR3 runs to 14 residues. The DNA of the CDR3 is TGTGCCTGGAGTGTGAGCGGAAGGGGGCTTACGCAGTATTTT. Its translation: CAWSVSGRGLTQYF.

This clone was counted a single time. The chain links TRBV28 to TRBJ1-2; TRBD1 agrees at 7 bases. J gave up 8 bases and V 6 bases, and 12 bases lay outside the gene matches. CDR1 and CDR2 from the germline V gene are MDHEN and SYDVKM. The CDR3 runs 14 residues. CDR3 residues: CASSPGQASGGYTF. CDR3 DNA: TGTGCCAGCAGCCCTGGACAGGCCTCGGGAGGCTACACCTTC.

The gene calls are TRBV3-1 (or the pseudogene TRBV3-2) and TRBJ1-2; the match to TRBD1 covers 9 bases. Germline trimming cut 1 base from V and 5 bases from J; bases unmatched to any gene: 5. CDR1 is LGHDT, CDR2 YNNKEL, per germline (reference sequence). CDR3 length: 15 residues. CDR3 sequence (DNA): TGTGCCAGCAGCCAAGTGACGGGACAGGGATATGGCTACACCTTC. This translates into CASSQVTGQGYGYTF.